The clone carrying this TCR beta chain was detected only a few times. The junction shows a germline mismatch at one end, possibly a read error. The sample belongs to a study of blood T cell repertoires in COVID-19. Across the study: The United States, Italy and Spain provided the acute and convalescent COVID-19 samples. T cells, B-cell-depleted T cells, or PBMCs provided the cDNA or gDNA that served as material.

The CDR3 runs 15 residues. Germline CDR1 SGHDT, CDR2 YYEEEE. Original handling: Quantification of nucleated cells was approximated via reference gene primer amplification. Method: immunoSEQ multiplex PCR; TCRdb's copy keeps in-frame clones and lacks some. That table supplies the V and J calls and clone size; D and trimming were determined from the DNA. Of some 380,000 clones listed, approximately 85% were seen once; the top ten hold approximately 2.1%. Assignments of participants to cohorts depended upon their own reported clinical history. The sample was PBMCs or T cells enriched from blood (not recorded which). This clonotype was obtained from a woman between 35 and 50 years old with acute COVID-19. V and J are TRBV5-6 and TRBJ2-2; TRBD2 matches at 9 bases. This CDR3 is CASTLGLAGTGELFF. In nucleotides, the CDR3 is TGTGCCAGCACCTTGGGCCTAGCGGGGACCGGGGAGCTGTTTTTT.